This note documents a single T cell receptor beta chain sequence. The data originate from a study of blood T cell repertoires in COVID-19. For the study at large: Spain, Italy and the United States supplied samples that represented acute and convalescent COVID-19. PBMCs, B-cell-depleted T cells, or T cells were the source of the cDNA or gDNA that made up the material.

In germline, CDR1 is KGHSH, CDR2 LQKENI. The CDR3 is 13 residues long. The germline V and J ends were trimmed by 5 bases and 5 bases, with 10 bases remaining between them. Original handling: Nucleated cell number was recorded as an estimate derived from reference gene primer amplification. Clones were read by immunoSEQ multiplex PCR, and TCRdb kept only the in-frame ones, dropping some. That table furnishes V, J and clone size, whereas the DNA furnished D and trimming. Of roughly 140,000 clones in the sample, approximately 82% were seen once. The chain links TRBV18 to TRBJ1-5; D remains unclear. The sample taken for sequencing was peripheral blood. The receptor comes from a woman aged 45-65 years in a cohort sampled during active or convalescent COVID-19. The chain's CDR3 is CASSNHEDQPQHF. The DNA for the CDR3 is TGTGCCAGCTCAAATCACGAGGATCAGCCCCAGCATTTT. The complete variable domain, with remaining parts taken from reference TRBV18 and TRBJ1-5, reads NAGVMQNPRHLVRRRGQEARLRCSPMKGHSHVYWYRQLPEEGLKFMVYLQKENIIDESGMPKERFSAEFPKEGPSILRIQQVVRGDSAAYFCASSNHEDQPQHFGDGTRLSIL.